This record concerns one T cell receptor (beta chain) sequence. Its target is not known. Among the donors, all were Caucasian adults who lived in Nashville, Tennessee. The protocol was immunoSEQ multiplex PCR, while the TCRdb copy is restricted to in-frame clones and leaves out a portion. The data hold roughly 640,000 clones, with over 65% observed a single time. The record originates from a study of shared clonotypes between healthy human individuals. Regarding the study as a whole: On the whole, naive subsets had larger estimated richness than memory subsets had. In this cohort, only blood was sampled, and tissue repertoires likely differ.

CDR3 length: 14 amino acids. The material sequenced was memory CD4+ T cells sorted from blood. As to subset: CD45RA-negative fraction. This chain uses TRBV21-1 with TRBJ2-5; the DNA was not compared with TRBD2, the D call given in the table. TRBV21-1 is a pseudogene segment. The sequence was collected from a woman aged 25 to 39 in good health. CDR3 nucleotide sequence: TGTGCCAGCAGCACTGAGACTCTTCAAGAGACCCAGTACTTC. Protein product: CASSTETLQETQYF.